This T cell receptor (beta chain) emerged from a study of cytomegalovirus exposure and HLA in healthy donors. PCR primers comprised 60 Vbeta and 13 Jbeta primers. The table came from immunoSEQ multiplex PCR; TCRdb's copy has only in-frame clones and leaves some out. This table has around 120,000 clones, 70% to 80% appearing once. Overall study results and limits: Reportedly, fewer N-insertions than the roughly 700-donor mean appeared in an Asian-associated ancestry cluster in a later analysis.

The length of the CDR3 is 15 residues. The germline V gene has CDR1 SGHTA and CDR2 FQGNSA. V shed 3 bases, J shed 4 bases, and the junction held 5 bases outside the gene matches. About this clone itself: Its antigen is unknown.

The gene calls are TRBV7-2 and TRBJ2-5, with TRBD1 matching over 10 bases. The origin of this receptor is a man aged 50 or older in good health and CMV-seropositive. The sample taken for sequencing was PBMCs. The CDR3 reads CASSFRDRGAETQYF. CDR3 nucleotide sequence: TGTGCCAGCAGCTTCCGGGACAGGGGAGCAGAGACCCAGTACTTC.